One sample yielded the 28 T cell receptor beta chains listed below, sequenced in a study of T cell clonotyping in hematopoietic cell transplantation. The assay was immunoSEQ multiplex PCR, and TCRdb's table has in-frame clones only and misses some. The sample comprises about 1,100 clones, around 97% of which are singletons, and more than 12% rests with the top ten. Sequenced material: PBMCs, taken 30 days after allogeneic stem cell transplant. These receptors all stem from a male patient younger than 35 who had an allogeneic stem cell transplant from a related donor, so the T cells may come from the graft donor. Some clones in this sample may be carry-over from other donors' samples.

The V and J genes are TRBV23-1 and TRBJ2-6; TRBD2 agrees at 8 bases. TRBV23-1 is identified as an open reading frame with a role that is uncertain. V shed 4 bases, J shed 0 bases, and the junction held 11 bases outside the gene matches. CDR3 length: 19 amino acids. The CDR3 nucleotides are TGCGCCAGCAGTCTGCTAGCGGGCATTAAATACTCTGGGGCCAACGTCCTGACTTTC. Encoded protein: CASSLLAGIKYSGANVLTF.

The chain is built from TRBV6-4 and TRBJ2-2, with a possible D match to TRBD1 (5 bases). Germline V gives CDR1 MRHNA, CDR2 SNTAGT. V gave up 6 bases and J gave up 3 bases, with 8 bases separating them. The CDR3 covers 13 residues. In DNA, the CDR3 is TGTGCCAGCAGCGAAGGGGACACCGGGGAGCTGTTTTTT. This gives the protein CASSEGDTGELFF.

The chain carries TRBV15 and TRBJ1-1; 8 positions agree with TRBD1. CDR1 is LNHNV and CDR2 is YYDKDF in the germline V gene (reference sequence). J gave up 1 base and V 9 bases, and 4 bases lay outside the gene matches. The CDR3 consists of 13 residues. Here the CDR3 reads CATADRANTEAFF. In DNA, the CDR3 is TGTGCCACGGCGGACAGGGCGAACACTGAAGCTTTCTTT.

The rearrangement joins TRBV4-1 to TRBJ1-4, with TRBD1 identical over 7 bases. The CDR3 length is 15 residues. The V gene end was trimmed by 5 bases and the J gene end by 2 bases; junction bases not matched to a gene: 5. Germline-derived CDR1 and CDR2 are MGHRA and YSYEKL. The CDR3 protein is CASSAPGQTNEKLFF. The DNA of the CDR3 is TGCGCCAGCAGCGCACCGGGACAGACTAATGAAAAACTGTTTTTT.

The J gene is TRBJ1-5, the V gene TRBV4-3, with D possibly being TRBD1 (6 bases). CDR1 and CDR2 from the germline V gene are LGHNA and YSLEER. The CDR3 contains 14 residues. The germline V and J ends were trimmed by 4 bases and 4 bases, with 11 bases remaining between them. The CDR3 sequence: CASSPDRLNQPQHF. CDR3 in DNA: TGCGCCAGCAGCCCGGACAGATTAAATCAGCCCCAGCATTTT.

The rearrangement uses TRBV5-4 and TRBJ2-7; D is perhaps TRBD1 (6 bases). The CDR3 is 16 amino acids. CDR1 is SGHNT, CDR2 YYREEE, per germline (reference sequence). V lost 0 bases and J lost 6, with 19 bases in between. This CDR3 is CASSLGGDRRGLEQYF. CDR3 DNA: TGTGCCAGCAGCTTGGGGGGAGACAGGAGAGGCCTCGAGCAGTACTTC.

The chain combines TRBV4-3 with TRBJ1-1, with no clear D. CDR1 is LGHNA, CDR2 YSLEER, per germline. CDR3 size: 12 residues. V shed 1 base and J shed 6 bases, with 6 bases lying between them. The CDR3 here is CASSQGGAEAFF. CDR3 nucleotides: TGCGCCAGCAGCCAAGGTGGAGCTGAAGCTTTCTTT.

The chain links TRBV5-4 to TRBJ2-5, with TRBD1 matching 11 bases. The CDR3 length is 16 residues. The ends lost 0 bases at V and 1 base at J; junction bases unmatched: 2. Germline values: CDR1 SGHNT, CDR2 YYREEE (reference sequence). The CDR3 sequence: CASSLGGTGGQETQYF. In DNA form, the CDR3 reads TGTGCCAGCAGCTTGGGCGGGACAGGGGGCCAAGAGACCCAGTACTTC.

The chain has TRBV21-1 and TRBJ2-7; the table names TRBD2, a call not compared with the DNA. TRBV21-1 is shown as a pseudogene. The CDR3 has 12 amino acids. The CDR3 is CASSKHSYEQYV. CDR3 in DNA: TGTGCCAGCAGCAAACATAGCTACGAGCAGTACGTC.

The chain couples TRBV7-9 to TRBJ2-3; D may be TRBD1 or TRBD2 (5 bases each). This CDR3 has 15 residues. Trimming removed 3 bases from V and 2 bases from J, with 12 bases in between. Germline CDR1 is SEHNR and CDR2 is FQNEAQ (reference sequence). CDR3 residues: CASSFRDPNTDTQYF. The CDR3 DNA sequence: TGTGCCAGCAGCTTCCGGGACCCAAACACAGATACGCAGTATTTT.

The chain uses TRBV10-2 and TRBJ1-2, with 10 bases identical to TRBD1. Germline values: CDR1 WSHSY, CDR2 SAAADI. The CDR3 is 16 amino acids. The trim removed 4 bases at V and 0 bases at J, leaving 5 bases unmatched. CDR3 DNA sequence: TGCGCCAGCAGTGGACAGGGGGCGAACGCTAACTATGGCTACACCTTC. The encoded protein is CASSGQGANANYGYTF.

J is TRBJ2-5 and V is TRBV28; D call uncertain. The CDR3 spans 15 residues. Looked up from germline, CDR1 is MDHEN and CDR2 is SYDVKM. The V gene lost 3 bases and the J gene lost 1 base, with 12 bases spanning the gap. The CDR3 DNA sequence: TGTGCCAGCAGTTTGGGTGGTAACCTCCAAGAGACCCAGTACTTC. Amino acid sequence: CASSLGGNLQETQYF.

CDR3 nucleotide sequence: TGTGCCAGCAGCCCGGACAGGGGTGGCCGGGAGACCCAGTACTTC. This translates into CASSPDRGGRETQYF. This sequence joins TRBV7-6 and TRBJ2-5; 9 nucleotides align to TRBD1. CDR3 length: 15 residues. Per germline, CDR1 SGHVS and CDR2 FNYEAQ. The ends lost 5 bases at V and 5 bases at J; junction bases unmatched: 9. Using reference TRBV7-6 and TRBJ2-5 for the parts outside the CDR3, the full variable domain is GAGVSQSPRYKVTKRGQDVALRCDPISGHVSLYWYRQALGQGPEFLTYFNYEAQQDKSGLPNDRFSAERPEGSISTLTIQRTEQRDSAMYRCASSPDRGGRETQYFGPGTRLLVL.

This rearrangement joins TRBV10-3 to TRBJ2-2; 12 bases align to TRBD2. Germline CDR1 is ENHRY and CDR2 is SYGVKD. CDR3 length: 16 amino acids. The junction had 3 bases not matched to a gene; V was cut back by 7 bases and J by 0 bases. CDR3 in amino acids: CAITRTSGTNTGELFF. The DNA of the CDR3 is TGTGCCATCACTAGGACTAGCGGGACGAACACCGGGGAGCTGTTTTTT.

The rearrangement links TRBV10-2 to TRBJ2-7; 7 bases fit TRBD2. CDR3 length: 15 residues. V shed 2 bases, J shed 0 bases, and the junction held 4 bases outside the gene matches. In germline, CDR1 is WSHSY, CDR2 SAAADI. The CDR3 DNA reads TGCGCCAGCAGTGAGCCTAGCGGTAGCTCCTACGAGCAGTACGTC. This sequence encodes CASSEPSGSSYEQYV.

The rearrangement uses TRBV7-8 and TRBJ2-7; tentative D call: TRBD1 (5 bases). Looked up from germline, CDR1 is SGHVS and CDR2 is FQNEAQ. Between the trimmed V and J ends, which lost 3 bases and 7 bases, there was a span of 13 bases. This CDR3 is 13 amino acids long. The CDR3 DNA sequence: TGTGCCAGCAGCTTTTACGACAGTGAGGAGCAGTACGTC. It translates to CASSFYDSEEQYV.

This chain links TRBV6-6 with TRBJ2-3; tentative D call: TRBD1 (5 bases). Germline V gene data show CDR1 as MNHNY and CDR2 as SVGAGI (reference sequence). V gave up 6 bases and J gave up 0 bases, with 13 bases separating them. CDR3 size: 15 residues. CDR3 amino acids: CASRTVRISTDTQYF. CDR3 DNA sequence: TGTGCCAGCAGGACAGTCCGAATCAGCACAGATACGCAGTATTTT.

The chain uses TRBV30 and TRBJ2-7, with 8 bases matching TRBD2. CDR3 length equals 13 residues. Germline V CDR1 and CDR2: GTSNPN, SVGIG (reference sequence). Trimming at V came to 1 base and at J to 7 bases, leaving 6 bases not matched to a gene. Written as DNA, the CDR3 is TGTGCCTGGAGTGGGGGACTAGTTGGTGAGCAGTACTTC. Encoded protein: CAWSGGLVGEQYF.

The V call is TRBV30, the J call TRBJ1-1; weak D call: TRBD1 (5 bases). Per the germline V gene, CDR1 is GTSNPN and CDR2 is SVGIG (reference sequence). Trimming stripped 5 bases from V and 8 bases from J, with 12 bases between. This CDR3 is 11 amino acids long. In nucleotides, the CDR3 is TGTGCCTGGGGGGACGGGCCAGAAGCTTTCTTT. Its translation is CAWGDGPEAFF.

This chain uses TRBV29-1 with TRBJ1-2; maybe TRBD1 (6 bases). Trimming shortened V by 1 base and J by 8 bases, and 20 bases separated the two germline ends. CDR3 length: 15 residues. Germline CDR1 and CDR2: SQVTM and ANQGSEA. The CDR3, as DNA: TGCAGCGTTGAAGGTCGCGCAGGGGAAGGAAAGGGCTACACCTTC. Translated: CSVEGRAGEGKGYTF.

The chain joins TRBV14 to TRBJ1-5; D ambiguous. The CDR3 runs 16 residues. Per germline, CDR1 SGHDN and CDR2 FVKESK. V lost 4 bases to trimming and J lost 4 bases, with 17 bases between them. The DNA of the CDR3 is TGTGCCAGCAGCCGAATCGGATGGCTGCGAAATCAGCCCCAGCATTTT. Its protein is CASSRIGWLRNQPQHF.

The V call is TRBV29-1, the J call TRBJ2-5, with 12 bases matching TRBD1. The V gene's germline CDR1 is SQVTM and CDR2 ANQGSEA. The trim removed 0 bases at V and 5 bases at J, leaving 4 bases unmatched. This CDR3 contains 15 residues. The CDR3 is CSVEEGTGGAETQYF. The DNA of the CDR3 is TGCAGCGTTGAAGAAGGGACAGGGGGCGCGGAGACCCAGTACTTC.

This clone is hyperexpanded by share. The rearrangement joins TRBV29-1 to TRBJ1-5; D may be TRBD1 (5 bases). Trimming removed 4 bases at V and 5 bases at J, with 9 bases between. CDR1 and CDR2 (germline): SQVTM, ANQGSEA. This CDR3 has 12 amino acids. This CDR3 is CSVAGLDQPQHF. The CDR3 bases are TGCAGCGTTGCAGGGCTGGATCAGCCCCAGCATTTT. Full variable domain (rest looked up from reference TRBV29-1 and TRBJ1-5): SAVISQKPSRDICQRGTSLTIQCQVDSQVTMMFWYRQQPGQSLTLIATANQGSEATYESGFVIDKFPISRPNLTFSTLTVSNMSPEDSSIYLCSVAGLDQPQHFGDGTRLSIL.

The chain joins TRBV6-1 to TRBJ1-1; D gene uncertain. Germline V gives CDR1 MNHNS, CDR2 SASEGT. This CDR3 spans 14 amino acids. Trimming cost V 3 bases and J 0 bases, with 8 bases left between them. In nucleotides, the CDR3 is TGTGCCAGCAGTGACCTTACCTTGAACACTGAAGCTTTCTTT. Translated, it gives CASSDLTLNTEAFF.

The chain recombines TRBV6-5 with TRBJ1-2, with D unresolved. Trimming shortened V by 6 bases and J by 5 bases, and 10 bases separated the two germline ends. This CDR3 is 12 amino acids long. In germline, CDR1 is MNHEY, CDR2 SVGAGI. In DNA, the CDR3 is TGTGCCAGCAGATCCGAGTTTTATGGCTACACCTTC. Amino acids: CASRSEFYGYTF.

The V gene is TRBV4-2, the J gene TRBJ2-1, with 8 bases fitting TRBD2. The V and J ends lost 1 base and 6 bases, in that order; junction bases with no gene match: 5. CDR3 size: 15 residues. Germline V gene lookup returns CDR1 LGHNA and CDR2 YNFKEQ. CDR3 residues: CASSQVAGGPNEQFF. The CDR3 DNA reads as TGTGCCAGCAGCCAAGTGGCGGGAGGTCCCAATGAGCAGTTCTTC.

The rearrangement uses TRBV7-8 and TRBJ2-7, with D possibly matching TRBD1 (5 bases). The germline gives CDR1 SGHVS, CDR2 FQNEAQ. The CDR3 has 12 amino acids. V lost 10 bases and J 5 bases, leaving 15 bases between the germline ends. The CDR3 DNA follows: TGTGCCACCAAAAGGGGTGGTCACGAGCAGTACTTC. Its protein is CATKRGGHEQYF.

The chain couples TRBV7-8 to TRBJ1-1; 7 nucleotides agree with TRBD1. Germline CDR1 reads SGHVS; CDR2 reads FQNEAQ. The length of the CDR3 is 18 residues. V gave up 5 bases and J gave up 2 bases; unmatched junction bases: 17. This CDR3 reads CASSIQGQGGIGNTEAFF. Written as DNA, the CDR3 is TGTGCCAGCAGCATACAGGGGCAGGGAGGAATCGGAAACACTGAAGCTTTCTTT.